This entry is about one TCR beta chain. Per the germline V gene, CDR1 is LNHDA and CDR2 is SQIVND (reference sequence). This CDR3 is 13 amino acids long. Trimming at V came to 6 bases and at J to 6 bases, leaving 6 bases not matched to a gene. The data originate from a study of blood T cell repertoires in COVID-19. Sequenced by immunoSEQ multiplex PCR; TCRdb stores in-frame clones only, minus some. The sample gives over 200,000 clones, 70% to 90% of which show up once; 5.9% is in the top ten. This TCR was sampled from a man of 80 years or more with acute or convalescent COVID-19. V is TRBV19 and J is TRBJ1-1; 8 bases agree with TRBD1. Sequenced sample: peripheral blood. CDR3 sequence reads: CASRRTGKAEAFF. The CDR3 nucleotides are TGTGCCAGTAGACGGACAGGGAAGGCTGAAGCTTTCTTT.